This T cell receptor (beta chain) was found in a study of blood T cell repertoires in COVID-19. Study-wide context: The United States, Italy and Spain were the sources of the acute and convalescent COVID-19 samples.

As originally analysed: Estimated nucleated cell counts came from reference gene primer amplification. The data were produced by immunoSEQ multiplex PCR, yet TCRdb's version contains in-frame clones alone and is incomplete. V, J and clone size derive from that table, while D and trimming were established from the DNA sequence. Here the sample spans approximately 300,000 clones, 90% being singletons. This CDR3 comprises 18 residues. With V trimmed by 3 bases and J by 2 bases, 9 bases remained unmatched. Germline V gene data show CDR1 as SEHNR and CDR2 as FQNEAQ (reference sequence). Sequenced sample: PBMCs or T cells enriched from blood (not recorded which). The clonotype comes from a young woman who had been exposed to COVID-19. The chain links TRBV7-9 to TRBJ2-7; 14 bases line up with TRBD2. The CDR3 DNA is TGTGCCAGCAGCTTGGCGAGGGGGACTAGCGGGAGACCCTACGAGCAGTACTTC. This translates into CASSLARGTSGRPYEQYF. Full variable domain (missing parts from reference TRBV7-9 and TRBJ2-7): DTGVSQNPRHKITKRGQNVTFRCDPISEHNRLYWYRQTLGQGPEFLTYFQNEAQLEKSRLLSDRFSAERPKGSFSTLEIQRTEQGDSAMYLCASSLARGTSGRPYEQYFGPGTRLTVT.